Included here is one T cell receptor beta chain sequence, with context. No cognate antigen has been identified for it. The input lacks base qualities; no much larger clone sits a single base away. These data belong to a study of tumor-infiltrating lymphocytes in localized non-small cell lung cancer (dated by TCRdb to 2020 to 2022). Regarding the research as a whole: Several histologies were represented in the cohort, which also included both smokers and never-smokers as well as patients whose samples were collected after neoadjuvant chemotherapy. Each patient contributed resected tumor tissue and uninvolved lung tissue from the same patient, described as non-adjacent to the tumor. The same patients underwent several integrated assays, with TCR sequencing performed together with flow cytometry, multiplex immunofluorescence, RNA-seq, exome sequencing and proteomics. The overall ICON cohort was composed of about 150 surgical patients with localized non-small cell lung cancer whose tumors were resected. The paired tumor versus uninvolved lung comparison of immunoSEQ T-cell fraction included 55 patients.

The first patient joined ICON in the first half of 2016, and enrollment wrapped up when the last patient was enrolled in late 2018. A subcohort of 76 patients provided fresh tumor and matched uninvolved tissue for in-depth immune analyses, with TCR sequencing among those analyses. DNA isolated from bulk tissue, without cell sorting, was used for TCR sequencing. The T-cell fraction in tumor and uninvolved lung tissue was provided by TCR sequencing with the immunoSEQ assay. The study's own analysis went as follows. To analyze survival, patients were divided into a high T-cell fraction group (upper tertile) and a low T-cell fraction group (lower two tertiles), and the two groups were compared using a log-rank test. A signed-rank test was used to test differences in T-cell fraction between paired tumor and uninvolved lung samples. Drawn from immuneACCESS, this table holds only the in-frame rearrangements with V and J called that TCRdb kept. Clones are partly lost; checked studies trace under half to an unresolved V gene and leave the rest unexplained. V and J calls and clone size are copied from that table; D and trimming were computed from the DNA. The sample table records tens of thousands of clones; roughly 88% of these occur just once. The top ten clones comprise roughly 2% of the sample.

Beyond this particular receptor, the publication reports: TCR-derived T-cell fraction did not differ between the flow cytometry-defined immunotypes IM1 (good prognosis) and IM2 (poor prognosis). Because assay coverage varied across patients depending on available tissue quantity, TCR sequencing was performed for only a subset of the cohort. TCRbeta sequencing supported higher T cell infiltration in tumors than in uninvolved lung tissue, consistent with immunofluorescence CD3 counts. Because different assays used different pieces of the same tissue, intratumor heterogeneity could not be separated from technical variation. Tumor T-cell fraction from TCR sequencing was not associated with recurrence-free survival (p = 0.61).

This clonotype was sampled from a human donor with non-small cell lung cancer. The sequencing sample was made of lung tumor tissue.

Here is the DNA: TGTGCCATCAGTGACAGAGCGGGGTCCTCCTACGAGCAGTACTTC. This translates into CAISDRAGSSYEQYF. The chain employs TRBV10-3 and TRBJ2-7; TRBD2 fits 7 bases in the junction. In the germline V gene, CDR1 corresponds to ENHRY and CDR2 to SYGVKD. V and J are trimmed by 3 bases and 0 bases, and the gene matches miss 5 bases of the junction. From the cysteine through the phenylalanine, the CDR3 covers 15 amino acids. Only CDR3 DNA is held: 45 bases, read in frame from base 1.